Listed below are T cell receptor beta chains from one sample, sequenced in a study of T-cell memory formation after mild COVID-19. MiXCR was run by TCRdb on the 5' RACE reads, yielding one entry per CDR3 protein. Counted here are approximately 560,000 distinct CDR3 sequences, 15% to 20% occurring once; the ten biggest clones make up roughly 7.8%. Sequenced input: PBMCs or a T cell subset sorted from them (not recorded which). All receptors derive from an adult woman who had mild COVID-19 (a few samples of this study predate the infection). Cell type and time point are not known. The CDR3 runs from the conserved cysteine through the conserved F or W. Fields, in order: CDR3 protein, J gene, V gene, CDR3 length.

CDR3: CASSLSTQRSTDTQYF
J: TRBJ2-3
V: TRBV7-2
length: 16

CDR3: CASSLRPSGETQYF
J: TRBJ2-5
V: TRBV7-6
length: 14

CDR3: CASSLDQWYEQYF
J: TRBJ2-7
V: TRBV11-2
length: 13

CDR3: CSVEEGGRSKNTEAFF
J: TRBJ1-1
V: TRBV29-1
length: 16

CDR3: CSARDIVRVGTEAFF
J: TRBJ1-1
V: TRBV20-1
length: 15

CDR3: CASSQLGEAGFGEQYF
J: TRBJ2-7
V: TRBV14
length: 16

CDR3: CASSLSGRERIF
J: TRBJ2-1
V: TRBV7-2
length: 12

CDR3: CAISPGQGTEQFF
J: TRBJ2-1
V: TRBV10-3
length: 13

CDR3: CASSFVGGKGNQPQHF
J: TRBJ1-5
V: TRBV7-9
length: 16

CDR3: CASRSDLTDTQYF
J: TRBJ2-3
V: TRBV6-5
length: 13

CDR3: CAWSAIGSGHLAKNIQYF
J: TRBJ2-4
V: TRBV30
length: 18

CDR3: CASSLDRGGHSGANVLTF
J: TRBJ2-6
V: TRBV7-9
length: 18

CDR3: CASSSPGLPAGELFF
J: TRBJ2-2
V: TRBV12-3/TRBV12-4
length: 15

CDR3: CASSELRRGQGSYEQYF
J: TRBJ2-7
V: TRBV2
length: 17

CDR3: CASSPGKGFTDTQYF
J: TRBJ2-3
V: TRBV12-3/TRBV12-4
length: 15

CDR3: CASSRAENTEAFF
J: TRBJ1-1
V: TRBV2
length: 13

CDR3: CASSLGQGRSEKLFF
J: TRBJ1-4
V: TRBV12-3/TRBV12-4
length: 15

CDR3: CASRSGRASNEQYF
J: TRBJ2-7
V: TRBV27
length: 14

CDR3: CASTYREGPREQYF
J: TRBJ2-7
V: TRBV7-8
length: 14

CDR3: CASTYSPFGSYEQYF
J: TRBJ2-7
V: TRBV12-3/TRBV12-4
length: 15

CDR3: CATSRSRRGSGTRGIFSYEQYF
J: TRBJ2-7
V: TRBV15
length: 22

CDR3: CASRTGQGYNEQFF
J: TRBJ2-1
V: TRBV12-3/TRBV12-4
length: 14

CDR3: CASSLAQSGGHGYTF
J: TRBJ1-2
V: TRBV7-2
length: 15

CDR3: CASSKGTGVSEQYF
J: TRBJ2-7
V: TRBV2
length: 14

CDR3: CASSEAPIGTQYF
J: TRBJ2-5
V: TRBV6-1
length: 13

CDR3: CASSSARLPGQVYNEQFF
J: TRBJ2-1
V: TRBV7-8
length: 18

CDR3: CASSLFVGREQFF
J: TRBJ2-1
V: TRBV7-6
length: 13

CDR3: CASSWYGGPGTEAFF
J: TRBJ1-1
V: TRBV7-9
length: 15

CDR3: CASSLGGGNEQFF
J: TRBJ2-1
V: TRBV12-3/TRBV12-4
length: 13

CDR3: CSARDAGSSYNSPLHF
J: TRBJ1-6
V: TRBV20-1
length: 16

CDR3: CASSYGRGRGRNTEAFF
J: TRBJ1-1
V: TRBV7-2
length: 17

CDR3: CASSAGGTGSNQPQHF
J: TRBJ1-5
V: TRBV6-1
length: 16

CDR3: CASSSTGTRYNEQFF
J: TRBJ2-1
V: TRBV7-3
length: 15

CDR3: CATSRDSGQNTGELFF
J: TRBJ2-2
V: TRBV15
length: 16

CDR3: CASSIQTDRGEQYF
J: TRBJ2-7
V: TRBV19
length: 14

CDR3: CASSDLQGLARTGELFF
J: TRBJ2-2
V: TRBV5-8
length: 17

CDR3: CASSLEVTGENSPLHF
J: TRBJ1-6
V: TRBV5-1
length: 16

CDR3: CASSLPFAGTGDTEAFF
J: TRBJ1-1
V: TRBV11-2
length: 17

CDR3: CASSLKDSAHTWKWPPGNTIYF
J: TRBJ1-3
V: TRBV7-6
length: 22

CDR3: CASSISGQVMKYF
J: TRBJ2-4
V: TRBV12-3/TRBV12-4
length: 13

CDR3: CASSFVGGEQYF
J: TRBJ2-7
V: TRBV5-5
length: 12

CDR3: CASSFHGENTEAFF
J: TRBJ1-1
V: TRBV5-1
length: 14

CDR3: CASSQALQGAATEAFF
J: TRBJ1-1
V: TRBV4-1
length: 16

CDR3: CASSWGQGGNTGELFF
J: TRBJ2-2
V: TRBV7-2
length: 16

CDR3: CATSVSGGSNEQFF
J: TRBJ2-1
V: TRBV24-1
length: 14

CDR3: CSTTRGPDKNIQYF
J: TRBJ2-4
V: TRBV20-1
length: 14